The rows below give T cell receptor beta chains drawn from one sample of a study of cytomegalovirus exposure and HLA in healthy donors. Method: immunoSEQ multiplex PCR; TCRdb's copy keeps in-frame clones and lacks some. The table shows some 170,000 clones, with approximately 89% occurring only once. The sequencing sample was made of PBMCs. These receptors were obtained from a man between 18 and 29 years old in good health and CMV-seropositive. Each CDR3 is given with its conserved first and last residue. D genes are given only for firm matches. Size is omitted from some rows. Given values are once, few, many or a class for expanded clones.

TRBV5-6	.	TRBJ2-6	.	CASSLGFGGANVLTF	TGTGCCAGCAGCTTGGGATTTGGCGGGGCCAACGTCCTGACTTTC
TRBV18	.	TRBJ2-7	.	CASSPREEGEQYF	TGTGCCAGCTCACCTCGAGAGGAGGGCGAGCAGTACTTC
TRBV6-5	.	TRBJ1-2	.	CASTPDLNSNYGYTF	TGTGCCAGCACCCCTGACTTGAATTCGAACTATGGCTACACCTTC
TRBV5-4	.	TRBJ2-4	.	CASSLERGIQYF	TGTGCCAGCAGCTTGGAAAGGGGCATTCAGTACTTC
TRBV7-2	TRBD2	TRBJ2-7	.	CASSIGLAGPYEQYF	TGTGCCAGCAGCATCGGACTAGCGGGACCCTACGAGCAGTACTTC
TRBV7-6	.	TRBJ1-6	.	CASSSGPGIGSPLHF	TGTGCCAGCAGCTCTGGGCCAGGGATTGGCTCACCCCTCCACTTT
TRBV6-5	.	TRBJ2-2	few	CASSYERTGELFF	TGTGCCAGCAGTTACGAGCGGACCGGGGAGCTGTTTTTT
TRBV27	TRBD1	TRBJ2-7	.	CASRSGQLSSYEQYF	TGTGCCAGCAGGTCGGGACAGCTGAGCTCCTACGAGCAGTACTTC
TRBV19	TRBD1	TRBJ1-5	.	CASSPRQGAGGNQPQHF	TGTGCCAGTAGTCCCCGACAGGGGGCGGGAGGCAATCAGCCCCAGCATTTT
TRBV27	.	TRBJ1-1	once	CASSFRTEGTEAFF	TGTGCCAGCAGTTTTCGCACTGAGGGCACTGAAGCTTTCTTT
TRBV21-1	.	TRBJ2-5	.	CASSIGEGLEETQYF	TGTGCCAGCAGCATCGGGGAAGGACTGGAAGAGACCCAGTACTTC
TRBV11-2	.	TRBJ2-7	.	CASSPFDSSYEQYF	TGTGCCAGCAGCCCATTCGACAGCTCCTACGAGCAGTACTTC
TRBV7-9	TRBD1	TRBJ1-2	.	CASSMDRSNYGYTF	TGTGCCAGCAGCATGGACAGGTCCAACTATGGCTACACCTTC
TRBV5-1	TRBD1	TRBJ2-7	.	CASSLYGQGGSYEQYF	TGCGCCAGCAGCTTGTATGGACAGGGGGGCTCCTACGAGCAGTACTTC
TRBV2	TRBD1	TRBJ1-4	.	CASIGTGIEKLFF	TGTGCCAGCATAGGGACAGGGATTGAAAAACTGTTTTTT
TRBV25-1	TRBD1	TRBJ2-5	.	CASSPGQGRETQYF	TGTGCCAGCAGCCCGGGACAGGGGAGGGAGACCCAGTACTTC
TRBV2	TRBD2	TRBJ2-1	.	CASNPSGRSYNEQFF	TGTGCCAGCAACCCCAGCGGGAGGAGTTACAATGAGCAGTTCTTC
TRBV28	.	TRBJ2-1	.	CASSPATTSYNEQFF	TGTGCCAGCAGTCCCGCTACCACCTCCTACAATGAGCAGTTCTTC
TRBV19	TRBD1	TRBJ2-7	.	CASSIQTGGDEQYF	TGTGCCAGTAGTATCCAGACAGGGGGGGACGAGCAGTACTTC
TRBV7-9	TRBD1	TRBJ1-3	.	CASSLASGGNTIYF	TGTGCCAGCAGCTTAGCGTCAGGGGGGAACACCATATATTTT
TRBV21-1	.	TRBJ2-7	.	CASPKGGGSGGSLYYEQYF	TGTGCCAGCCCAAAAGGGGGGGGTAGCGGGGGCTCCCTCTACTACGAGCAGTACTTC
TRBV2	TRBD2	TRBJ2-4	.	CASSGRGLSGGVDIQYF	TGTGCCAGCAGTGGGCGGGGACTTAGCGGGGGAGTAGACATTCAGTACTTC
TRBV6-5	.	TRBJ2-7	.	CASSYSINLKGDEQYF	TGTGCCAGCAGTTACTCGATTAATCTCAAGGGGGACGAGCAGTACTTC
TRBV5-1	.	TRBJ2-5	.	CASSLETAQGTQYF	TGCGCCAGCAGCTTAGAGACGGCTCAGGGGACCCAGTACTTC
TRBV4-1	.	TRBJ2-7	.	CASSLVAGSSGTEQYF	TGCGCCAGCAGCCTTGTCGCGGGATCTAGTGGAACCGAGCAGTACTTC
TRBV4-1	TRBD2	TRBJ2-7	.	CASSQETSGNSYEQYF	TGCGCCAGCAGCCAAGAGACTAGCGGGAACTCCTACGAGCAGTACTTC
TRBV19	TRBD1	TRBJ1-3	.	CASSPGQGGNTIYF	TGTGCCAGTAGTCCCGGACAGGGAGGAAACACCATATATTTT
TRBV25-1	TRBD1	TRBJ1-1	.	CASSATGGEGANTEAFF	TGTGCCAGCAGTGCTACAGGGGGCGAAGGAGCGAACACTGAAGCTTTCTTT
TRBV19	TRBD1	TRBJ2-5	.	CASSKGAGSETQYF	TGTGCCAGTAGTAAGGGGGCAGGGTCGGAGACCCAGTACTTC
TRBV4-3	.	TRBJ2-7	.	CASSQEGQGLYEQYF	TGCGCCAGCAGCCAAGAAGGGCAGGGTCTCTACGAGCAGTACTTC
TRBV6-6	.	TRBJ1-1	.	CASSPHTGGEAFF	TGTGCCAGCAGTCCCCACACGGGGGGTGAAGCTTTCTTT
TRBV21-1	.	TRBJ2-7	.	CASSKVGGPPTYEQYF	TGTGCCAGCAGCAAAGTTGGTGGGCCGCCGACATACGAGCAGTACTTC
TRBV9	.	TRBJ2-3	.	CASSAPAGTQYF	TGTGCCAGCAGCGCCCCCGCGGGGACGCAGTATTTT
TRBV14	.	TRBJ2-5	.	CASSALKTKQETQYF	TGTGCCAGCAGCGCTTTAAAAACAAAACAAGAGACCCAGTACTTC
TRBV4-2	.	TRBJ2-1	.	CASSQRNEQFF	TGTGCCAGCAGCCAGCGGAATGAGCAGTTCTTC
TRBV15	.	TRBJ1-1	.	CATSLPNTEAFF	TGTGCCACCAGTCTACCGAACACTGAAGCTTTCTTT
TRBV5-1	.	TRBJ2-5	.	CASTEIGETQYF	TGCGCCAGCACCGAGATCGGGGAGACCCAGTACTTC
TRBV5-1	TRBD1	TRBJ2-4	.	CASSRVDRGAKNIQYF	TGCGCCAGCAGTCGTGTTGACAGGGGAGCCAAAAACATTCAGTACTTC
TRBV9	TRBD1	TRBJ2-1	.	CASSARRQGPTNEQFF	TGTGCCAGCAGCGCCCGGCGACAGGGACCTACCAATGAGCAGTTCTTC
TRBV2	TRBD2	TRBJ2-3	.	CASSQRGTTDTQYF	TGTGCCAGCAGCCAGCGGGGGACCACAGATACGCAGTATTTT
TRBV9	TRBD2	TRBJ2-1	.	CASSGRLAGLYNEQFF	TGTGCCAGCAGCGGGAGACTAGCGGGACTCTACAATGAGCAGTTCTTC
TRBV27	TRBD2	TRBJ2-7	.	CASSLGPGLASYEQYF	TGTGCCAGCAGTTTAGGTCCCGGACTAGCCTCCTACGAGCAGTACTTC
TRBV16	.	TRBJ1-1	.	CASSPVNTEAFF	TGTGCCAGCAGTCCAGTGAACACTGAAGCTTTCTTT
TRBV7-3	.	TRBJ2-5	.	CASSLTAPGRGQETQYF	TGTGCCAGCAGCTTAACGGCCCCCGGCAGGGGACAAGAGACCCAGTACTTC
TRBV7-7	.	TRBJ2-7	.	CASSLEPGSYEQYF	TGTGCTAGCAGCTTAGAACCGGGGTCCTACGAGCAGTACTTC
TRBV5-1	.	TRBJ1-6	.	CASSLDRLPHSPLHF	TGCGCCAGCAGCTTGGATCGCCTACCCCATTCACCCCTCCACTTT
TRBV18	TRBD2	TRBJ2-7	.	CASSPTQAGTSGGEQYF	TGTGCCAGCTCACCAACACAAGCCGGGACTAGCGGTGGCGAGCAGTACTTC
TRBV28	TRBD2	TRBJ2-7	.	CASSPLTSGRKNEQYF	TGTGCCAGCAGTCCTTTGACTAGCGGGAGAAAAAACGAGCAGTACTTC
TRBV9	.	TRBJ2-7	.	CASSPMAGRSSYEQYF	TGTGCCAGCAGCCCCATGGCGGGAAGGAGCTCCTACGAGCAGTACTTC
TRBV7-3	.	TRBJ2-5	.	CASSLTRDETQYF	TGTGCCAGCAGCTTAACCAGGGATGAGACCCAGTACTTC
TRBV7-9	.	TRBJ2-7	.	CASSPGQRYEQYF	TGTGCCAGCAGCCCTGGACAGCGCTACGAGCAGTACTTC
TRBV19	.	TRBJ1-2	.	CASKEGHYGYTF	TGTGCCAGTAAGGAGGGCCACTATGGCTACACCTTC
TRBV18	TRBD2	TRBJ2-1	.	CASSSGGTYNEQFF	TGTGCCAGCTCCTCGGGAGGGACCTACAATGAGCAGTTCTTC
TRBV30	.	TRBJ1-1	.	CAWRQGNTEAFF	TGTGCCTGGAGACAGGGAAACACTGAAGCTTTCTTT
TRBV5-5	TRBD1	TRBJ2-7	.	CASSLRTGPYEQYF	TGTGCCAGCAGCTTAAGGACAGGGCCCTACGAGCAGTACTTC
TRBV28	.	TRBJ2-6	.	CASSAYVLGSGANVLTF	TGTGCCAGCAGTGCATACGTTCTCGGCTCTGGGGCCAACGTCCTGACTTTC
TRBV9	TRBD2	TRBJ2-5	.	CASSPPPGGGYQETQYF	TGTGCCAGCAGCCCCCCGCCCGGCGGGGGGTACCAAGAGACCCAGTACTTC
TRBV28	.	TRBJ1-1	once	CASSLLTGANTEAFF	TGTGCCAGCAGTTTATTGACAGGAGCGAACACTGAAGCTTTCTTT
TRBV28	TRBD2	TRBJ2-7	.	CASSSRLAGGEQYF	TGTGCCAGCAGTTCAAGACTAGCGGGAGGCGAGCAGTACTTC
TRBV7-9	.	TRBJ1-1	.	CASSLTRDGGEAFF	TGTGCCAGCAGCTTAACTAGGGACGGGGGGGAAGCTTTCTTT